Here is one T cell receptor (beta chain) with its context. The antigen is not known. This entry is derived from a study of CD8 T cells in ankylosing spondylitis. Study-wide points: What seemed typical of ankylosing spondylitis blood was a TCR beta motif built from 8 or 9 highly homologous variants. Clones that were linked to disease were CD8+ and were relatively rare in peripheral blood.

This CDR3 region has 15 residues. Trimming removed 2 bases from V and 4 bases from J, with 14 bases in between. Germline V CDR1 and CDR2: MNHNS, SASEGT. TCRdb re-called the 5' RACE reads through MiXCR, storing one row per CDR3 protein. The sample carries around 450,000 distinct CDR3 sequences, more than 25% recorded once. Sequenced input: blood, either unsorted or a sorted T cell fraction (not recorded which). This TCR came from a male donor with ankylosing spondylitis. The V gene is TRBV6-1, the J gene TRBJ1-1, with a possible D match to TRBD1 (6 bases). The CDR3 loop is CASSELGGPATEAFF. Written as DNA, the CDR3 is TGTGCCAGCAGTGAATTGGGGGGGCCAGCCACTGAAGCTTTCTTT.